The sample holds one count of the clone carrying this TCR beta chain. The CDR3 is 15 amino acids. V was pared by 6 bases and J by 3 bases, with 15 bases between. Per the germline V gene, CDR1 is SNHLY and CDR2 is FYNNEI. The data stem from a study of blood T cell repertoires in COVID-19. For the study at large: The United States, Italy and Spain were the sources of the acute and convalescent COVID-19 samples. Nucleic acid was either cDNA or gDNA, and it came from T cells, B-cell-depleted T cells, or PBMCs.

In the authors' workflow: Scientists estimated how many nucleated cells there were by amplifying reference gene primers. Clones were sequenced by immunoSEQ multiplex PCR, and TCRdb holds only the in-frame ones, with some missing. V and J calls and clone size are as listed in that table; D and trimming were resolved from the DNA. This table has 270,000 or so clones, more than 70% appearing once. The sequence was collected from a woman aged 18 to 35 with acute or convalescent COVID-19. This chain joins TRBV2 and TRBJ2-1; maybe TRBD2 (6 bases). The material sequenced was peripheral blood. DNA for the CDR3: TGTGCCAGCAGAGCCGCTAGCGCCTTCTACAATGAGCAGTTCTTC. Its protein is CASRAASAFYNEQFF.